The 22 T cell receptor beta chains below were found in one sample sequenced in a study of Ad26.COV2.S vaccination and SARS-CoV-2 variants. The repertoire was sequenced with immunoSEQ multiplex PCR; TCRdb's copy has only in-frame clones and lacks some. The profile shows some 350,000 clones, roughly 84% of them singletons. Treatment given: 19 received Ad26.COV2.S at low or high dose, single or two shots; a few received placebo; per-sample allocation not given. Sampling happened 63 days after the first vaccine or placebo injection. The source material was peripheral blood, sampled in a trial of Ad26.COV2.S vaccine versus placebo. The source is a person aged 18-60 years who received the Ad26.COV2.S COVID-19 vaccine or a placebo.

The chain combines TRBV5-1 with TRBJ2-1; D possibly corresponds to TRBD1 (6 bases). The CDR3 spans 13 residues. Per germline, CDR1 SGHRS and CDR2 YFSETQ. V lost 4 bases and J 7 bases, leaving 12 bases between the germline ends. The CDR3 is CASSLTGWNEQFF. In DNA, the CDR3 is TGCGCCAGCAGCCTCACAGGGTGGAATGAGCAGTTCTTC.

The J gene is TRBJ1-1, the V gene TRBV7-2; D gene unclear. Per the germline V gene, CDR1 is SGHTA and CDR2 is FQGNSA. This CDR3 is 13 amino acids long. The ends were cut back, 5 bases at V and 5 bases at J, with 12 bases in the middle. CDR3 DNA sequence: TGTGCCAGCAGCCTACGAACAGAAACTGAAGCTTTCTTT. Translating it yields CASSLRTETEAFF.

V usage is TRBV5-5 and J usage is TRBJ1-5; D gene uncertain. Germline V gene data show CDR1 as SGHKS and CDR2 as YYEKEE (reference sequence). This CDR3 contains 13 residues. Deletions cut 1 base from V and 11 bases from J, with 13 bases between. DNA of the CDR3: TGTGCCAGCAGCTTGAACCTGGTTGTGGCCCAGCATTTT. Its protein product is CASSLNLVVAQHF.

The genes are TRBV27 and TRBJ1-2; 8 positions match TRBD1. The CDR3 is 13 amino acids. V shed 2 bases and J 5 bases; nucleotides not matched to a gene: 1. Germline CDR1 and CDR2: MNHEY and SMNVEV (reference sequence). The CDR3 region has the DNA TGTGCCAGCAGTTTAGGACAGGGTTATGGCTACACCTTC. This sequence encodes CASSLGQGYGYTF.

CDR3: CASRHRGFTYEQYF. CDR3 coding DNA: TGTGCCAGCAGACACAGGGGTTTCACCTACGAGCAGTACTTC. The genes are TRBV6-5 and TRBJ2-7, with 7 nucleotides matching TRBD1. The germline V gene encodes CDR1 MNHEY and CDR2 SVGAGI. This CDR3 has 14 amino acids. Trimming at V came to 6 bases and at J to 2 bases, leaving 7 bases not matched to a gene.

The rearrangement links TRBV2 to TRBJ1-6; D remains unclear. This CDR3 contains 15 residues. The V gene lost 7 bases and the J gene lost 7 bases, with 17 bases spanning the gap. CDR1 SNHLY and CDR2 FYNNEI come from the germline V gene. The CDR3 reads CASTRQPDPNSPLHF. Written as DNA, the CDR3 is TGTGCCAGCACTCGTCAACCGGACCCCAATTCACCCCTCCACTTT.

The chain combines TRBV25-1 with TRBJ2-7, with 8 bases fitting TRBD1. The CDR3 extends over 16 amino acids. Germline assignment: CDR1 MGHDK and CDR2 SYGVNS. Losses at the gene ends were 2 bases for V and 3 bases for J; bases not matched to a gene: 9. The CDR3 region has the DNA TGTGCCAGCAGTGAAGGGACAGGACACAGACTCTACGAGCAGTACTTC. Encoded protein: CASSEGTGHRLYEQYF.

This chain joins TRBV2 and TRBJ2-3; the D gene is possibly TRBD2 (6 bases). The CDR3 is 15 residues long. Trimming removed 2 bases at V and 2 bases at J, with 11 bases between. Germline CDR1 is SNHLY and CDR2 is FYNNEI. CDR3 sequence: CASSETGVHTDTQYF. CDR3 coding DNA: TGTGCCAGCAGTGAAACGGGAGTACACACAGATACGCAGTATTTT.

J is TRBJ2-7 and V is TRBV7-8; D is perhaps TRBD1 or TRBD2 (5 bases each). Trimming cost V 5 bases and J 3 bases, with 20 bases left between them. This CDR3 contains 16 residues. Germline V gene data show CDR1 as SGHVS and CDR2 as FQNEAQ. In DNA, the CDR3 is TGTGCCAGCAGCCCCCTGGGGGAGTCGCCTTACTACGAGCAGTACTTC. Translation gives CASSPLGESPYYEQYF. Together with reference TRBV7-8 and TRBJ2-7, the CDR3 gives the full variable domain: GAGVSQSPRYKVAKRGQDVALRCDPISGHVSLFWYQQALGQGPEFLTYFQNEAQLDKSGLPSDRFFAERPEGSVSTLKIQRTQQEDSAVYLCASSPLGESPYYEQYFGPGTRLTVT.

The V call is TRBV6-5, the J call TRBJ1-1; TRBD1 is a possible D gene (6 bases). With 6 bases removed from V and 2 bases from J, the gap between germline ends came to 13 bases. From germline, CDR1 is MNHEY and CDR2 SVGAGI. The CDR3 loop spans 14 amino acids. The CDR3 DNA reads TGTGCCAGCAGGACGACAGGCTTAAACACTGAAGCTTTCTTT. It yields the protein CASRTTGLNTEAFF.

This clone has a handful of counts. CDR3 amino acids: CASSDRGATEAFF. CDR3 DNA sequence: TGTGCCAGCAGCGACAGGGGGGCCACTGAAGCTTTCTTT. The chain links TRBV2 to TRBJ1-1; 9 bases align to TRBD1. Per the germline V gene, CDR1 is SNHLY and CDR2 is FYNNEI. CDR3 length: 13 residues. J gave up 4 bases and V 6 bases, and 3 bases lay outside the gene matches.

The J gene is TRBJ1-2, the V gene TRBV7-6; the D gene is possibly TRBD1 (6 bases). CDR1 and CDR2 (germline): SGHVS, FNYEAQ. This CDR3 has 16 residues. The ends were cut back, 5 bases at V and 0 bases at J, with 16 bases in the middle. CDR3 sequence reads: CASSTNPDSPNYGYTF. The CDR3 DNA reads as TGTGCCAGCAGCACTAACCCGGACAGTCCTAACTATGGCTACACCTTC.

The genes are TRBV11-2 and TRBJ1-1, with TRBD1 matching 9 bases. The CDR3 spans 16 residues. Per germline, CDR1 SGHAT and CDR2 FQNNGV. V lost 1 base and J lost 1; bases outside the gene matches: 4. CDR3 DNA: TGTGCCAGCAGCTTAGCCGGACAGGGGCAGAACACTGAAGCTTTCTTT. Amino acid sequence: CASSLAGQGQNTEAFF.

V usage is TRBV3-1 (or the pseudogene TRBV3-2) and J usage is TRBJ2-1, with 8 bases aligning to TRBD2. The CDR3 covers 18 residues. The junction had 11 bases not matched to a gene; V was cut back by 4 bases and J by 0 bases. Germline values: CDR1 LGHDT, CDR2 YNNKEL (reference sequence). Written as DNA, the CDR3 is TGTGCCAGCAGCCCCCGGGGTAGCGGGGCAAGCTCCTACAATGAGCAGTTCTTC. Translating it yields CASSPRGSGASSYNEQFF.

The gene calls are TRBV28 and TRBJ2-3; 7 bases agree with TRBD2. V trimming: 7 bases; J trimming: 0 bases; junction bases outside the gene matches: 4. Germline V gives CDR1 MDHEN, CDR2 SYDVKM. There are 14 residues in the CDR3. CDR3: CASNLAVSTDTQYF. CDR3 DNA: TGTGCCAGCAATCTAGCGGTTAGCACAGATACGCAGTATTTT.

The V call is TRBV5-1, the J call TRBJ2-2; either TRBD1 or TRBD2 may supply D (6 bases each). This CDR3 is 14 amino acids long. V gave up 9 bases and J gave up 8 bases, with 20 bases separating them. Per germline, CDR1 SGHRS and CDR2 YFSETQ. CDR3 amino acids: CATSVGGGDGELFF. In nucleotides, the CDR3 is TGCGCCACTTCTGTGGGGGGCGGCGATGGGGAGCTGTTTTTT.

The count of this clone is one. The V call is TRBV11-2, the J call TRBJ2-1; D possibly corresponds to TRBD2 (6 bases). V lost 5 bases to trimming and J lost 0 bases, with 14 bases between them. CDR3 length equals 16 residues. Germline V CDR1 and CDR2: SGHAT, FQNNGV. For the CDR3, the DNA is TGTGCCAGCAGCCTGGGACTGGGCGACTCCTACAATGAGCAGTTCTTC. Translating gives CASSLGLGDSYNEQFF.

The chain links TRBV14 to TRBJ1-4; D is unresolved. The V end lost 0 bases, the J end lost 0 bases, and 11 bases lay between the germline ends. The germline V gene has CDR1 SGHDN and CDR2 FVKESK. The CDR3 spans 17 residues. The CDR3 region has the DNA TGTGCCAGCAGCCAAGATACGGGAACAGCAACTAATGAAAAACTGTTTTTT. Protein product: CASSQDTGTATNEKLFF.

This chain links TRBV19 with TRBJ2-2; TRBD2 is a possible D gene (6 bases). The CDR3 contains 13 residues. Trimming pared 6 bases from V and 4 bases from J, leaving 9 bases between. Germline lookup yields CDR1 LNHDA and CDR2 SQIVND (reference sequence). As DNA, the CDR3 is TGTGCCAGTAGGGAGCGGGCCACCGGGGAGCTGTTTTTT. Translating gives CASRERATGELFF.

V is TRBV5-6 and J is TRBJ1-3; D uncertain. The germline CDR1 and CDR2 sequences are SGHDT and YYEEEE. The V end was cut by 3 bases, the J end by 0 bases, with 13 bases between. The CDR3 contains 16 residues. CDR3 nucleotides: TGTGCCAGCAGCTCGCTCCGAGGCTCCTCTGGAAACACCATATATTTT. It is translated as CASSSLRGSSGNTIYF. Combining the CDR3 with reference TRBV5-6 and TRBJ1-3 gives the whole variable domain DAGVTQSPTHLIKTRGQQVTLRCSPKSGHDTVSWYQQALGQGPQFIFQYYEEEERQRGNFPDRFSGHQFPNYSSELNVNALLLGDSALYLCASSSLRGSSGNTIYFGEGSWLTVV.

The chain employs TRBV29-1 and TRBJ1-1; 8 positions agree with TRBD1. This CDR3 has 14 amino acids. Germline CDR1 and CDR2: SQVTM and ANQGSEA. Unmatched junction bases numbered 7, after V lost 6 bases and J lost 1 base. The CDR3 sequence is CSVHPGTGNTEAFF. The CDR3 DNA reads TGCAGCGTCCACCCCGGGACAGGGAACACTGAAGCTTTCTTT.

The rearrangement links TRBV21-1 to TRBJ2-2; TRBD2 reflects the table's D call only, with no check against the DNA. TRBV21-1 is assigned pseudogene status. The CDR3 has 18 residues. CDR3 DNA: TGTGCCAGCAGCAAAGCGACTAGCGGGGGGCAATGCTACGGGGAGCTGTTTTTT. Translated: CASSKATSGGQCYGELFF.